A selection of T cell receptor beta chains follows, all from one sample in a study of blood T cell repertoires in COVID-19. Profiled with immunoSEQ multiplex PCR; TCRdb holds only in-frame clones, not every one. The data show under 20,000 clones, with roughly 78% seen just once and approximately 23% held by the top ten. The sample was peripheral blood. The receptors were sampled from a man aged 60 to 75 with active or convalescent COVID-19. Each CDR3 is given with its conserved first and last residue. D genes are given only for firm matches. Rows give clone size only sometimes, using once, few, many, or a class for an expanded clone.

j_gene	v_gene	d_gene	abundance	CDR3nt	CDR3aa
TRBJ2-7	TRBV29-1	.	.	TGCAGCGTTGAAGATCGCGCCTACGAGCAGTACTTC	CSVEDRAYEQYF
TRBJ2-1	TRBV19	.	once	TGTGCCAGTAGTGGCAGGTGGGAGAGTAACAATGAGCAGTTCTTC	CASSGRWESNNEQFF
TRBJ2-7	TRBV9	TRBD1	.	TGTGCCAGCAGCCGACAGGGGGCGTACGAGCAGTACTTC	CASSRQGAYEQYF
TRBJ2-5	TRBV3-1/TRBV3-2	.	.	TGTGCCAGCAGCCAGGGCGGGGAAGAGGCCCAGTACTTC	CASSQGGEEAQYF
TRBJ2-2	TRBV5-4	.	once	TGTGCCACCGAGAATTCCCAGGGGTCCCTCACCGGGGAGCTGTTTTTT	CATENSQGSLTGELFF
TRBJ2-3	TRBV25-1	TRBD2	.	TGTGCCAGCAGTGAATGGGGGACTAGCGGGAGTAGCACAGATACGCAGTATTTT	CASSEWGTSGSSTDTQYF
TRBJ1-1	TRBV5-1	.	once	TGCGCCAGCAGCTTCGGGGGTAGCAACACTGAAGCTTTCTTT	CASSFGGSNTEAFF
TRBJ1-1	TRBV7-2	.	once	TGTGCCAGCAGCTTAAAGGGGCGGGAGGGGGACACTGAAGCTTTCTTT	CASSLKGREGDTEAFF
TRBJ1-2	TRBV29-1	TRBD1	.	TGCAGCGTTGCGTCAGGGGGTCGCGATGGCTACACCTTC	CSVASGGRDGYTF
TRBJ1-4	TRBV27	TRBD1	.	TGTGCCAGCAGTACCGACAGGGGTTGGGAAAAACTGTTTTTT	CASSTDRGWEKLFF
TRBJ2-1	TRBV11-3	TRBD2	few	TGTGCCAGCAGCTCAACTAGCGGGAGGGCCTGGGATGAGCAGTTCTTC	CASSSTSGRAWDEQFF
TRBJ1-4	TRBV6-5	TRBD1	.	TGTGCCAGCAGTCCCGACAGGGCAACTAATGAAAAACTGTTTTTT	CASSPDRATNEKLFF
TRBJ2-3	TRBV5-4	TRBD1	once	TGTGCCAGCAGCTTGAGACAGGGAACAGATACGCAGTATTTT	CASSLRQGTDTQYF
TRBJ1-1	TRBV15	.	.	TGTGCCACCAGCAGAGGAGGGACTGAAGCTTTCTTT	CATSRGGTEAFF
TRBJ2-7	TRBV11-1	TRBD2	.	TGTGCCAGCAGCTACAGCGGGGGGCTCTACGAGCAGTACTTC	CASSYSGGLYEQYF
TRBJ1-4	TRBV28	.	.	TGTGCCAGCAGTTTCGGCGGGGGAACTAATGAAAAACTGTTTTTT	CASSFGGGTNEKLFF
TRBJ2-1	TRBV20-1	TRBD2	.	TGCAGTGCTAGTCTCGGGACTAGCGGGAGAAATGAGCAGTTCTTC	CSASLGTSGRNEQFF
TRBJ1-4	TRBV5-1	TRBD1	.	TGCGCCAGCAGCTTGGGGCAGGGGGCGTTGACCCGGGAAAAACTGTTTTTT	CASSLGQGALTREKLFF
TRBJ1-2	TRBV7-9	.	.	TGTGCCAGCAGCGCCGACATCAACTATGGCTACACCTTC	CASSADINYGYTF
TRBJ2-3	TRBV5-1	TRBD2	.	TGCGCCAGCAGCTTAAGCGGGGGGACTCACACAGATACGCAGTATTTT	CASSLSGGTHTDTQYF
TRBJ1-3	TRBV9	.	.	TGTGCCAGCAGCGTAGCCGACAAGGGGAGGATATATTTT	CASSVADKGRIYF
TRBJ1-5	TRBV6-2/TRBV6-3	.	.	TGTGCCAGCAGTCAAGACAGGACATTTCAGCCCCAGCATTTT	CASSQDRTFQPQHF
TRBJ2-5	TRBV3-1/TRBV3-2	TRBD2	.	TGTGCCAGCAGCCAAGGGGTCGGGACTAGCGGCCAAGAGACCCAGTACTTC	CASSQGVGTSGQETQYF
TRBJ2-5	TRBV10-3	TRBD2	few	TGTGCCATCAGTGATCGGACTAGCGGGGTTCGGGAGACCCAGTACTTC	CAISDRTSGVRETQYF
TRBJ2-1	TRBV5-1	.	.	TGCGCCAGCAGCTTGGGAGACAGCTACAATGAGCAGTTCTTC	CASSLGDSYNEQFF
TRBJ1-3	TRBV11-3	.	.	TGTGCCAGCAGCTTAGTTCTGGGGGCCTCTGGAAACACCATATATTTT	CASSLVLGASGNTIYF
TRBJ1-1	TRBV5-1	.	.	TGCGCCAGCAGCTTGAGGGGTGAAGCTTTCTTT	CASSLRGEAFF
TRBJ1-1	TRBV11-2	TRBD1	.	TGTGCCAGCAGCACCCGGGACAGGGGGCTCACTGAAGCTTTCTTT	CASSTRDRGLTEAFF
TRBJ1-5	TRBV18	.	.	TGTGCCAGCTCACGAGAACGGGGTGTAAATCAGCCCCAGCATTTT	CASSRERGVNQPQHF